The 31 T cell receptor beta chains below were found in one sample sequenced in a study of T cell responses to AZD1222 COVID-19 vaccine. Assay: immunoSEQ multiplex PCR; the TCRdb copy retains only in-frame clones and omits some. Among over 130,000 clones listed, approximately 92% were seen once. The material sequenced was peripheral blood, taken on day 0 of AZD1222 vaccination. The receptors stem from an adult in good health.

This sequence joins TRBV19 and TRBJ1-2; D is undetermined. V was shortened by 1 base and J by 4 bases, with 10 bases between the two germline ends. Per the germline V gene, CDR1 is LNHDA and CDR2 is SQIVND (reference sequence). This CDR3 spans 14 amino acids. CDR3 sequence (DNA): TGTGCCAGTAGTATAGGAGGAGGGCTCTATGGCTACACCTTC. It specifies CASSIGGGLYGYTF.

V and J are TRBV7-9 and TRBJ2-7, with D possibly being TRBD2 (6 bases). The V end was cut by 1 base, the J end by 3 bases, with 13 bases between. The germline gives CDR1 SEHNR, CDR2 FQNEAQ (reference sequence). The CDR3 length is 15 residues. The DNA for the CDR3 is TGTGCCAGCAGCTTAGAGGGGCAGGACTACTACGAGCAGTACTTC. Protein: CASSLEGQDYYEQYF. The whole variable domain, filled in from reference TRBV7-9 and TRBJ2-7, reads DTGVSQNPRHKITKRGQNVTFRCDPISEHNRLYWYRQTLGQGPEFLTYFQNEAQLEKSRLLSDRFSAERPKGSFSTLEIQRTEQGDSAMYLCASSLEGQDYYEQYFGPGTRLTVT.

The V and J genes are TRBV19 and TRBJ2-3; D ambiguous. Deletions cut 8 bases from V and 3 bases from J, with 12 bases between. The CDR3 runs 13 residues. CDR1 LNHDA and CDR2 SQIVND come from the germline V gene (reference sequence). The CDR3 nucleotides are TGTGCCAGTTCCCAGGCGAGGACAGATACGCAGTATTTT. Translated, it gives CASSQARTDTQYF.

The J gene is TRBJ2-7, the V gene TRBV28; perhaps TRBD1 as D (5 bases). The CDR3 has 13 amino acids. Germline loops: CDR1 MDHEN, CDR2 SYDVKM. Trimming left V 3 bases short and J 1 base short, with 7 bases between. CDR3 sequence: CASSFSGSYEQYF. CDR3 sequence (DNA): TGTGCCAGCAGTTTTTCAGGGTCCTACGAGCAGTACTTC.

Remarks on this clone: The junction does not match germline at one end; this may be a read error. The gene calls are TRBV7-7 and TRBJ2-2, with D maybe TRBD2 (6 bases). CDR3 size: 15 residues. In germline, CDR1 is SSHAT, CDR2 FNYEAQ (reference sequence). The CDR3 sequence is CASSLAAGSTGELFF. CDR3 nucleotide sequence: TGTGCTAGCAGCTTAGCGGCTGGGAGCACCGGGGAGCTGTTTTTT.

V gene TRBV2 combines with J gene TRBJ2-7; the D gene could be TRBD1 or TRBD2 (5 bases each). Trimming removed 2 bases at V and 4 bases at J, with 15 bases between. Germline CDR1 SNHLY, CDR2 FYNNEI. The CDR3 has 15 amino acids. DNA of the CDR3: TGTGCCAGCAGTGAAACTAGGGGACGTAGTTACGAGCAGTACTTC. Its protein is CASSETRGRSYEQYF.

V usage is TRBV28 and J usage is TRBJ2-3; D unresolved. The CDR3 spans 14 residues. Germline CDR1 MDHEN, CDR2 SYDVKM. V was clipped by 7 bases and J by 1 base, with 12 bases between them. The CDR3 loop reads CASTPGSGTDTQYF. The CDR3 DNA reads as TGTGCCAGCACCCCCGGGTCGGGCACAGATACGCAGTATTTT.

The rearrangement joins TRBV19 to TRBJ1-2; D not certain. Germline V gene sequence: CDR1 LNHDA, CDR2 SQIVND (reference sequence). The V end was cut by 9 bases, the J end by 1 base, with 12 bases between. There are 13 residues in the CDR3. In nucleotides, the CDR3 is TGTGCCAGCTCTGCCCGTGGTAACTATGGCTACACCTTC. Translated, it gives CASSARGNYGYTF.

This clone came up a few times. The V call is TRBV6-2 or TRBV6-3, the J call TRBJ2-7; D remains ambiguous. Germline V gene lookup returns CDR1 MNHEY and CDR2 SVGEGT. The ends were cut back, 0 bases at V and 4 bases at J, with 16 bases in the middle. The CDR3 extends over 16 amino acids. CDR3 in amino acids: CASSYSMKWQEYEQYF. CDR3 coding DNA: TGTGCCAGCAGTTACTCGATGAAGTGGCAAGAATACGAGCAGTACTTC.

In DNA form, the CDR3 reads TGTGCCAGCAGCTTCTCAGGGTTGGCAGATACGCAGTATTTT. This encodes CASSFSGLADTQYF. V usage is TRBV11-3 and J usage is TRBJ2-3, with a tentative D call TRBD1 (5 bases). Germline loops: CDR1 SGHNT, CDR2 YENEEA. The V and J ends lost 3 bases and 4 bases respectively, with 11 bases between them. This CDR3 region has 14 residues. Full variable domain (rest looked up from reference TRBV11-3 and TRBJ2-3): EAGVVQSPRYKIIEKKQPVAFWCNPISGHNTLYWYLQNLGQGPELLIRYENEEAVDDSQLPKDRFSAERLKGVDSTLKIQPAELGDSAVYLCASSFSGLADTQYFGPGTRLTVL.

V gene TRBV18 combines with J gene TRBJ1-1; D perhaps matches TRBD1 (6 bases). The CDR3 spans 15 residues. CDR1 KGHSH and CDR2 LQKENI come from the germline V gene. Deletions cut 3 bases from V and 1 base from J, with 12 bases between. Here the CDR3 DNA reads TGTGCCAGCTCACCCGGGTCGGGGGCGAACACTGAAGCTTTCTTT. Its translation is CASSPGSGANTEAFF.

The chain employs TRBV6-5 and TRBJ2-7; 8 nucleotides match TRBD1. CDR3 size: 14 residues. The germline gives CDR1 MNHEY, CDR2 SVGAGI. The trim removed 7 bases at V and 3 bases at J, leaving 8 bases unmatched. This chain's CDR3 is CASKPGQGNYEQYF. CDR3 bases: TGTGCCAGCAAGCCCGGACAGGGCAACTACGAGCAGTACTTC.

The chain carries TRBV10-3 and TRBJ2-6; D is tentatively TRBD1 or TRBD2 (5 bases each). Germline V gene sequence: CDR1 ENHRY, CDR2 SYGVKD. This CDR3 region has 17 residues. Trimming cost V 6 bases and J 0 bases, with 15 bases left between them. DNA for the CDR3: TGTGCCATCAGGAGGGGTCAGGGTAACTCTGGGGCCAACGTCCTGACTTTC. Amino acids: CAIRRGQGNSGANVLTF.

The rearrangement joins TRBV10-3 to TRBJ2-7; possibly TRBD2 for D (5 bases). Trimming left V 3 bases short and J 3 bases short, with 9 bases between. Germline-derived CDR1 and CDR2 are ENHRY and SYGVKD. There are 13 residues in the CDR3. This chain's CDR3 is CAISDEGDYEQYF. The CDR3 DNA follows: TGTGCCATCAGTGATGAGGGAGACTACGAGCAGTACTTC.

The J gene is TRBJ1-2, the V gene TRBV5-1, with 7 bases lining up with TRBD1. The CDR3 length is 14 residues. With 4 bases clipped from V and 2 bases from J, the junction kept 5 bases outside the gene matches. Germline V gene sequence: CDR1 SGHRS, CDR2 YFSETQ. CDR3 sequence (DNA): TGCGCCAGCAGCATACAAGGGGGCAACTATGGCTACACCTTC. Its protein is CASSIQGGNYGYTF.

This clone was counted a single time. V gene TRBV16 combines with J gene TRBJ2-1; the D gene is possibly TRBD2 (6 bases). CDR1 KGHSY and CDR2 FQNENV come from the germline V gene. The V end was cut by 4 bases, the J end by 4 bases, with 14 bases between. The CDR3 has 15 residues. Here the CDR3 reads CASSPAGRPYNEQFF. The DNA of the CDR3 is TGTGCCAGCAGCCCAGCCGGGAGACCTTACAATGAGCAGTTCTTC.

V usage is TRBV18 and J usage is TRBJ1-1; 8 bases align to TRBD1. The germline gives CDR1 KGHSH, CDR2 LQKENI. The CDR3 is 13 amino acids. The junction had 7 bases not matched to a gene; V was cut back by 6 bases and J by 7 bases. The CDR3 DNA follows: TGTGCCAGCTCGCCCGACAGGGGACTTGAAGCTTTCTTT. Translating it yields CASSPDRGLEAFF.

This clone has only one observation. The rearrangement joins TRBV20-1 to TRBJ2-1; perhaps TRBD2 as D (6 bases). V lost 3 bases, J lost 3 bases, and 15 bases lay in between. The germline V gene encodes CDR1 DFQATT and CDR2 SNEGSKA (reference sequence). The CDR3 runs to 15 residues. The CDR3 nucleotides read TGCAGTGCTAGTTGGTCGGGAGTTGGCTACAATGAGCAGTTCTTC. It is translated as CSASWSGVGYNEQFF.

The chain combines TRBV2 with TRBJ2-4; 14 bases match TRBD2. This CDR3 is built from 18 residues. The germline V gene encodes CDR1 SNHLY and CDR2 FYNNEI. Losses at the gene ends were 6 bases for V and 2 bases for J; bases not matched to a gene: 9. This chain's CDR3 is CASRMTSGRAESKNIQYF. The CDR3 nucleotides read TGTGCCAGCAGGATGACTAGCGGGAGGGCCGAATCCAAAAACATTCAGTACTTC.

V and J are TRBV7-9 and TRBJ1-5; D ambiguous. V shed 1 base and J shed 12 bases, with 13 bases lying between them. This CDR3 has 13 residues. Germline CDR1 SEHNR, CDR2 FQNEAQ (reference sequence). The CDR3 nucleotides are TGTGCCAGCAGCTTAGTAAGGGAGGGTGTCCAGCATTTT. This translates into CASSLVREGVQHF.

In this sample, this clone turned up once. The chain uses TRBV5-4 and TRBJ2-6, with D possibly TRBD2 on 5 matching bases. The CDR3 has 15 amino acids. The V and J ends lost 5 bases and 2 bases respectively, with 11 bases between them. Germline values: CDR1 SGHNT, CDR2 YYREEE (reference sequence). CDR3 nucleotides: TGTGCCAGCAGTCGGCGGGCCCCTGGGGCCAACGTCCTGACTTTC. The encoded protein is CASSRRAPGANVLTF. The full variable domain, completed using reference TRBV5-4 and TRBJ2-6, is ETGVTQSPTHLIKTRGQQVTLRCSSQSGHNTVSWYQQALGQGPQFIFQYYREEENGRGNFPPRFSGLQFPNYSSELNVNALELDDSALYLCASSRRAPGANVLTFGAGSRLTVL.

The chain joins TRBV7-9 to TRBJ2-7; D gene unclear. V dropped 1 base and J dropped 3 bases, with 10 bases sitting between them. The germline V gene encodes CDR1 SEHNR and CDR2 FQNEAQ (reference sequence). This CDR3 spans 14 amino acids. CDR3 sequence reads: CASSLGSPVYEQYF. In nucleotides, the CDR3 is TGTGCCAGCAGCTTAGGGTCCCCCGTCTACGAGCAGTACTTC.

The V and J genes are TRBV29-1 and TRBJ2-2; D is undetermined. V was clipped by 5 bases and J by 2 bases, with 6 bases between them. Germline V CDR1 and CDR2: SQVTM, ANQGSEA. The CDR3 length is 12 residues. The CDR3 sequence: CSVFRNTGELFF. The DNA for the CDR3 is TGCAGCGTTTTCAGAAACACCGGGGAGCTGTTTTTT.

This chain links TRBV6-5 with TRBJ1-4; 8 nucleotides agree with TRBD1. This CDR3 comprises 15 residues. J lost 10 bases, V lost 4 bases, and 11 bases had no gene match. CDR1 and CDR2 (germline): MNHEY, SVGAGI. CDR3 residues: CASSWSGTGQGKLFF. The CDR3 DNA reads TGTGCCAGCAGTTGGTCCGGGACAGGTCAAGGAAAACTGTTTTTT.

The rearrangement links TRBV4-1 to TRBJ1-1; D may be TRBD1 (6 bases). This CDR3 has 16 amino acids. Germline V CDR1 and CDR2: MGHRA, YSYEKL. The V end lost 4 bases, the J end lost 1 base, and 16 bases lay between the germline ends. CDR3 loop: CASSRPERDTNTEAFF. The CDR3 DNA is TGCGCCAGCAGCCGCCCCGAGAGGGACACGAACACTGAAGCTTTCTTT.

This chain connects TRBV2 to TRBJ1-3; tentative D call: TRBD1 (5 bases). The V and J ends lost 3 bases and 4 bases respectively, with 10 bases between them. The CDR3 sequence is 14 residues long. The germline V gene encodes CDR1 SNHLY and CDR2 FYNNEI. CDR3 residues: CASSEDITGNTIYF. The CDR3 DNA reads TGTGCCAGCAGTGAGGACATTACCGGAAACACCATATATTTT.

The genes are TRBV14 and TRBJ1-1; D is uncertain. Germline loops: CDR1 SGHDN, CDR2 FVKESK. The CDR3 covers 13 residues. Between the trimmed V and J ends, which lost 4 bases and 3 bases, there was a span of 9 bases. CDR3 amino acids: CASSPGDYTEAFF. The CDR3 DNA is TGTGCCAGCAGCCCCGGGGATTACACTGAAGCTTTCTTT.

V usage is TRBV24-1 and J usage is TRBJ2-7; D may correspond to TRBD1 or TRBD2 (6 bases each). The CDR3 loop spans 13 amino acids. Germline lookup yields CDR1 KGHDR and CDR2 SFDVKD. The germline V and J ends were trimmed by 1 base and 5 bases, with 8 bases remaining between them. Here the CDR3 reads CATSDLGGNEQYF. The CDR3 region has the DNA TGTGCCACCAGTGATTTAGGGGGGAACGAGCAGTACTTC.

The DNA of the CDR3 is TGTGCCAGCAAGACAACGGGGACAGGGCGATCACCCCTCCACTTT. Protein: CASKTTGTGRSPLHF. V and J are TRBV27 and TRBJ1-6; 9 bases line up with TRBD1. The CDR3 extends over 15 amino acids. Germline V gene data show CDR1 as MNHEY and CDR2 as SMNVEV (reference sequence). The junction had 11 bases not matched to a gene; V was cut back by 7 bases and J by 10 bases.

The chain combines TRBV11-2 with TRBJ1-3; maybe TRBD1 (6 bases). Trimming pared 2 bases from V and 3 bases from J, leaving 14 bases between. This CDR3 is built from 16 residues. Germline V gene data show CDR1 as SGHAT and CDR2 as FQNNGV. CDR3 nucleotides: TGTGCCAGCAGCTTACCCTTGACAGGAGTTGGAAACACCATATATTTT. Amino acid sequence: CASSLPLTGVGNTIYF.

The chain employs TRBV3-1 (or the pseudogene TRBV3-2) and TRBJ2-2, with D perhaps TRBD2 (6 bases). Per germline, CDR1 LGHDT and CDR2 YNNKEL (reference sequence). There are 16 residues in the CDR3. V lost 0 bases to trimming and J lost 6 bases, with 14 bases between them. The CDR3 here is CASSQDLAGLAGELFF. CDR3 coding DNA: TGTGCCAGCAGCCAAGATCTGGCGGGATTGGCCGGGGAGCTGTTTTTT.